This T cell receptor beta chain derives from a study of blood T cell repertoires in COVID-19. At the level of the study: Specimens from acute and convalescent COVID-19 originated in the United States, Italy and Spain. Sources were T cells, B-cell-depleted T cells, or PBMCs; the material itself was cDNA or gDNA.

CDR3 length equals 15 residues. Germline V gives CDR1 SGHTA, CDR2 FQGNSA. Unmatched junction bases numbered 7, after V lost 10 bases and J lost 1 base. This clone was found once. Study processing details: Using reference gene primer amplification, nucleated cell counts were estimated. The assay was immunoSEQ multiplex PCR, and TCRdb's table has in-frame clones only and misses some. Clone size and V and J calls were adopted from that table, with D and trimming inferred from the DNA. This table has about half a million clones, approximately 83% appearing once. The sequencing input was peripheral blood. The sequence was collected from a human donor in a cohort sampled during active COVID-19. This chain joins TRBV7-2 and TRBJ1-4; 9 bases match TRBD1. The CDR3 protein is CATTDRGITNEKLFF. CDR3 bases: TGTGCCACTACCGACAGGGGGATAACTAATGAAAAACTGTTTTTT.